Below, one T cell receptor (beta chain) is given with its context. Its antigen remains unknown. The germline V and J ends were trimmed by 5 bases and 10 bases, with 19 bases remaining between them. Germline loops: CDR1 SGHDT, CDR2 YYEEEE. The CDR3 contains 15 residues. Genomic DNA provided the template from which TCR beta VDJ and CDR3 profiles were obtained. TCRdb fed the reads into MiXCR, producing one record per CDR3 protein. The sample has 150,000 to 200,000 distinct CDR3 sequences; around 45% are singletons. The data belong to a study of CD8+CD57+ T cells in acquired aplastic anemia. Study-wide context: Sorting CD4+ and CD8+ cells gave DNA averaging approximately 3 ug. The study obtained 9.5 million to 12 million reads on average for CD4+ cells from healthy donors. Study conclusions and caveats: Patient and control CD8+ Simpson's diversity was not significantly different. There were some 30 CD8+ CDR3 sequences that occurred in both patients and controls.

Sample: sorted CD4+, CD8+, or CD8+CD57+ T cells (not recorded which) from PBMCs. The TCR sequence derives from a human donor in good health. This chain links TRBV5-6 with TRBJ1-6, with D maybe TRBD1 (6 bases). In DNA, the CDR3 is TGTGCCAGCAGTCCTCCCCCCAGGGGTCTATCACCCCTCCACTTT. It is translated as CASSPPPRGLSPLHF.